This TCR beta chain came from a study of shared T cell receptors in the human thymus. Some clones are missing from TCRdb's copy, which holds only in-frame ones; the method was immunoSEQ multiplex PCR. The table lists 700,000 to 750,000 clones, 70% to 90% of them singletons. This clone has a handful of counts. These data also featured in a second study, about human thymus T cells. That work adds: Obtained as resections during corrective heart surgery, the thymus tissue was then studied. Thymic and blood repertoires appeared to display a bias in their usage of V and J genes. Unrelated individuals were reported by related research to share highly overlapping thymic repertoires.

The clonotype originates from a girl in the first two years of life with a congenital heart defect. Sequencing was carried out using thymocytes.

CDR3 in amino acids: CASSVVRVGEAFF. The CDR3 nucleotides are TGTGCCAGCAGCGTAGTCAGGGTGGGTGAAGCTTTCTTT. This chain joins TRBV9 and TRBJ1-1, with D maybe TRBD1 (5 bases). V was trimmed by 0 bases and J by 7 bases, leaving 10 bases between them. From germline, CDR1 is SGDLS and CDR2 YYNGEE. The CDR3 runs 13 residues.